These 2 T cell receptor beta chains were sequenced from one sample in a study of beta chain features in type 1 diabetes. Of the isolated RNA, all was reverse transcribed, and so the sequenced material was expressed TCRB transcripts. Generated by immunoSEQ multiplex PCR, the TCRdb table keeps only in-frame clones and is missing some. The repertoire holds about 410,000 clones, with approximately 13% as singletons. The sequenced material came from naive CD4+ T cells from blood. Receptor source: a man aged 25 to 40 in good health.

The chain recombines TRBV2 with TRBJ2-5, with D perhaps matching TRBD1 (6 bases). CDR1 is SNHLY and CDR2 is FYNNEI in the germline V gene. The CDR3 consists of 12 residues. Trimming took off 8 bases at V and 3 bases at J, with 10 bases between the two ends. CDR3 amino acids: CASGQMKETQYF. The CDR3 DNA sequence: TGTGCCAGCGGACAGATGAAAGAGACCCAGTACTTC.

The V gene is TRBV19, the J gene TRBJ2-3, with TRBD1 as a possible D gene (5 bases). CDR3 size: 13 residues. The germline V and J ends were trimmed by 7 bases and 3 bases, with 11 bases remaining between them. Germline V gene lookup returns CDR1 LNHDA and CDR2 SQIVND (reference sequence). The CDR3 here is CASTPRTTDTQYF. As DNA, the CDR3 is TGTGCCAGTACCCCTCGGACAACAGATACGCAGTATTTT. Variable domain in full (rest from reference TRBV19 and TRBJ2-3): DGGITQSPKYLFRKEGQNVTLSCEQNLNHDAMYWYRQDPGQGLRLIYYSQIVNDFQKGDIAEGYSVSREKKESFPLTVTSAQKNPTAFYLCASTPRTTDTQYFGPGTRLTVL.